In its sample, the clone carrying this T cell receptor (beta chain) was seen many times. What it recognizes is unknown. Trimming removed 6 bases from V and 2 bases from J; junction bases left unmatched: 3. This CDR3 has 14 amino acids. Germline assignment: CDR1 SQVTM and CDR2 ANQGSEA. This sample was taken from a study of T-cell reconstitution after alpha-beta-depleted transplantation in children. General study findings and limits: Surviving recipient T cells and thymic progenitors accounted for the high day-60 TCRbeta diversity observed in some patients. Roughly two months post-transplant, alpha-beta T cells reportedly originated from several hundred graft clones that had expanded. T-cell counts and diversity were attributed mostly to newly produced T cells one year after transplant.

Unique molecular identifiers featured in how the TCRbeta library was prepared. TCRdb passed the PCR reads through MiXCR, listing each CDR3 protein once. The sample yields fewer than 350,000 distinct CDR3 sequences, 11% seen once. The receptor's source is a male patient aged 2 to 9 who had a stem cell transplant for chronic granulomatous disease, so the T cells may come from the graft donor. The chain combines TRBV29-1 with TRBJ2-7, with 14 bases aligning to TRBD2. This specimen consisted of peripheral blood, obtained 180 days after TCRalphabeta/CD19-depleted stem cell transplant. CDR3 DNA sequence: TGCAGCGTGCGGACTAGCGGGAGGCCCTACGAGCAGTACTTC. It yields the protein CSVRTSGRPYEQYF.